The 11 T cell receptor beta chains given below trace back to one sample, sequenced in a study of CD8 T cells in Susac syndrome. With random hexamers, 0.5 to 1 ug RNA was reverse transcribed. TCRdb recomputed calls from the immunoSEQ multiplex PCR reads with MiXCR, one row per CDR3 protein. Counted here are about 240,000 distinct CDR3 sequences, 95% to 97% occurring once; the ten biggest clones make up approximately 0.094%. Sequenced: CD4+ T cells from PBMCs. The source of these receptors is a human donor with Susac syndrome.

The V gene is TRBV9, the J gene TRBJ2-1; 9 nucleotides align to TRBD2. Germline V gene sequence: CDR1 SGDLS, CDR2 YYNGEE. The ends lost 0 bases at V and 7 bases at J; junction bases unmatched: 20. The length of the CDR3 is 20 residues. The chain's CDR3 is CASSVDGRGAGGPLVNEQFF. CDR3 DNA sequence: TGTGCCAGCAGCGTAGACGGAAGGGGGGCGGGAGGGCCACTTGTGAATGAGCAGTTCTTC. The variable domain in full, with the rest retrieved from reference TRBV9 and TRBJ2-1, is DSGVTQTPKHLITATGQRVTLRCSPRSGDLSVYWYQQSLDQGLQFLIQYYNGEERAKGNILERFSAQQFPDLHSELNLSSLELGDSALYFCASSVDGRGAGGPLVNEQFFGPGTRLTVL.

The chain uses TRBV4-2 and TRBJ2-5; 10 bases line up with TRBD1. Losses at the gene ends were 2 bases for V and 5 bases for J; bases not matched to a gene: 8. The germline gives CDR1 LGHNA, CDR2 YNFKEQ. The CDR3 is made up of 16 amino acids. The CDR3 DNA reads TGTGCCAGCAGCCAAAGCGTGAGGACAGGGGGGGAGACCCAGTACTTC. Translating gives CASSQSVRTGGETQYF.

CDR3 sequence reads: CASSLKTGSGNTIYF. The CDR3 DNA is TGTGCCAGCAGCCTAAAGACAGGCTCTGGAAACACCATATATTTT. This chain links TRBV9 with TRBJ1-3, with a possible D match to TRBD1 (6 bases). This CDR3 has 15 residues. The germline V gene encodes CDR1 SGDLS and CDR2 YYNGEE. V was pared by 4 bases and J by 0 bases, with 11 bases between.

The chain recombines TRBV21-1 with TRBJ2-7; the D call in the table, TRBD2, was not verified against the DNA. TRBV21-1 is classified as a pseudogene. The CDR3 spans 14 residues. CDR3 sequence reads: CASTGTSGTYEQYF. The CDR3 DNA is TGTGCCAGCACCGGGACTAGCGGGACCTACGAGCAGTACTTC.

The chain joins TRBV24-1 to TRBJ2-3, with a weak D call TRBD2 (5 bases). Germline V gene lookup returns CDR1 KGHDR and CDR2 SFDVKD. This CDR3 is 11 amino acids long. V was trimmed by 9 bases and J by 7 bases, leaving 10 bases between them. The CDR3: CATEIANTQYF. CDR3 sequence (DNA): TGTGCCACCGAAATAGCGAATACGCAGTATTTT.

Written as DNA, the CDR3 is TGTGCCAGCAGGAATCCCCTGCCAGATACGCAGTATTTT. Its protein product is CASRNPLPDTQYF. This sequence joins TRBV28 and TRBJ2-3; D is unclear. Trimming stripped 6 bases from V and 4 bases from J, with 11 bases between. Germline loops: CDR1 MDHEN, CDR2 SYDVKM. The CDR3 has 13 residues.

The chain uses TRBV19 and TRBJ2-7; 7 bases line up with TRBD1. Germline V CDR1 and CDR2: LNHDA, SQIVND (reference sequence). After removal of 4 bases from V and 6 bases from J, the junction contained 12 bases not matched to a gene. The CDR3 is 15 residues long. Here the CDR3 DNA reads TGTGCCAGTAGTACCAGACAGGGAGCGGCCCTCGAGCAGTACTTC. It encodes CASSTRQGAALEQYF.

V and J are TRBV12-3 or TRBV12-4 and TRBJ1-2; D is perhaps TRBD1 (5 bases). The length of the CDR3 is 13 residues. The V gene lost 3 bases and the J gene lost 4 bases, with 9 bases spanning the gap. The CDR3 region has the DNA TGTGCCAGCAGTTTGGCAGGGCTCTATGGCTACACCTTC. Translating gives CASSLAGLYGYTF.

The rearrangement uses TRBV29-1 and TRBJ2-7; D may be TRBD2 (6 bases). The CDR3 spans 16 residues. V gave up 4 bases and J gave up 5 bases, with 24 bases separating them. In germline, CDR1 is SQVTM, CDR2 ANQGSEA. CDR3 in amino acids: CSVAAGGGSAWNEQYF. The DNA of the CDR3 is TGCAGCGTTGCGGCCGGGGGTGGCAGCGCTTGGAACGAGCAGTACTTC.

The chain combines TRBV4-1 with TRBJ2-1; no reliable D call. The CDR3 is made up of 14 amino acids. Germline CDR1 is MGHRA and CDR2 is YSYEKL. V lost 3 bases, J lost 1 base, and 7 bases lay in between. The CDR3 coding sequence is TGCGCCAGCAGCCATTCGGAGTCCTACAATGAGCAGTTCTTC. It encodes CASSHSESYNEQFF.

Only a few counts were recorded for this clonotype. The chain employs TRBV25-1 and TRBJ1-1; 10 bases are shared with TRBD1. The CDR3 has 15 amino acids. The J segment lost 0 bases and the V segment lost 2 bases, leaving 0 bases of the junction unmatched. Per germline, CDR1 MGHDK and CDR2 SYGVNS. CDR3 residues: CASSEGTGVNTEAFF. The CDR3 DNA reads TGTGCCAGCAGTGAAGGGACAGGGGTGAACACTGAAGCTTTCTTT.